These T cell receptor beta chains were read from a single sample in a study of T cells in narcolepsy. Assay used: immunoSEQ multiplex PCR; TCRdb lists only in-frame clones, some missing. The table has approximately 660 clones, around 18% seen once. Their target antigens are unknown. The specimen was cultured CD4+ T cells from cerebrospinal fluid. Source of these receptors: a human donor with narcolepsy. The CDR3 runs from the conserved cysteine through the conserved F or W. D genes are given only for firm matches. Clone size is shown for a subset of rows, as once, few, many or a class of expanded clone.

size,J,length,D,V,CDR3,DNA
-,TRBJ2-2,15,TRBD1,TRBV5-4,CASSLPDRESGELFF,TGTGCCAGCAGCTTGCCGGACAGGGAATCCGGGGAGCTGTTTTTT
few,TRBJ1-5,13,-,TRBV6-1,CASTQGRDQPQHF,TGTGCCAGCACCCAGGGGAGAGATCAGCCCCAGCATTTT
-,TRBJ1-6,17,-,TRBV4-3,CASSQDPTGFGGSPLHF,TGCGCCAGCAGCCAAGATCCTACAGGGTTCGGTGGTTCACCCCTCCACTTT
few,TRBJ2-7,18,-,TRBV18,CASSPPNRLGTLRVEQYF,TGTGCCAGCTCACCACCAAACCGCCTTGGGACACTTCGGGTCGAGCAGTACTTC
-,TRBJ2-2,15,TRBD2,TRBV2,CASSEVAGNTGELFF,TGTGCCAGCAGTGAGGTAGCGGGAAACACCGGGGAGCTGTTTTTT
medium-sized,TRBJ2-2,15,-,TRBV7-8,CASSFLTAGSGELFF,TGTGCCAGCAGCTTCCTGACGGCGGGGTCCGGGGAGCTGTTTTTT
-,TRBJ1-2,19,-,TRBV1,CTSSQDGGDRGPQWYGYTF,TGCACCAGCAGCCAAGATGGGGGGGACAGGGGGCCACAATGGTATGGCTACACCTTC
few,TRBJ1-2,13,-,TRBV7-2,CASSLAAQGTPTF,TGTGCCAGCAGCTTAGCGGCACAGGGTACGCCTACCTTC
-,TRBJ1-2,15,-,TRBV28,CASSLSSPSGYGYTF,TGTGCCAGCAGTTTATCTTCGCCTTCCGGCTATGGCTACACCTTC
-,TRBJ1-6,14,-,TRBV6-6,CASSYDLSYSPLHF,TGTGCCAGCAGTTACGACTTATCCTATTCACCCCTCCACTTT
once,TRBJ1-1,14,TRBD1,TRBV6-5,CASSRQGSLSEAFF,TGTGCCAGCAGCCGACAGGGAAGTCTTAGTGAAGCTTTCTTT
medium-sized,TRBJ1-1,10,-,TRBV27,CASSPRDVFF,TGTGCCAGCAGTCCCCGGGATGTTTTCTTT
-,TRBJ1-1,15,TRBD1,TRBV28,CASIGQVTANTEAFF,TGTGCCAGCATCGGACAGGTTACCGCGAACACTGAAGCTTTCTTT
medium-sized,TRBJ2-1,11,TRBD1,TRBV19,CATQGYNEQFF,TGTGCCACACAGGGGTACAATGAGCAGTTCTTC
-,TRBJ1-1,13,TRBD1,TRBV18,CASSPSGDREAFF,TGTGCCAGCTCACCGTCGGGGGACAGGGAAGCTTTCTTT
-,TRBJ2-1,14,TRBD2,TRBV6-6,CASSQAGELTEQFF,TGTGCCAGCAGTCAAGCGGGAGAGTTAACTGAGCAGTTCTTC
medium-sized,TRBJ1-1,13,-,TRBV2,CASSQVMNTEAFF,TGTGCCAGCAGCCAGGTCATGAACACTGAAGCTTTCTTT